The table lists the clone carrying this T cell receptor beta chain with a few counts. Its antigen is not identified. This sample was included in a study of human T cells and chemical hapten exposure. At the level of the study: How much TCR each sample yielded varied, mostly because pooled library volumes differed slightly. General study points: Unchanged with DPC sensitization were TCRs above 1 in 1000 frequency.

Time point here: healthy volunteer bleed at 6 weeks. The study extracted total RNA from unfractionated whole blood. Individual cDNA molecules had unique molecular identifiers attached to them by the library. Under the authors' procedure: Samples contained a median of about 96,000 TCRs, with a range of 23,224 to 690,600. TCRdb re-derived calls from the RACE reads in MiXCR, one entry per CDR3 protein. The V and J calls, along with clone size, are taken from TCRdb and not from the paper's own processing. The table lists 65,000 to 95,000 distinct CDR3 sequences, roughly 7.9% of them singletons, with 1.5% to 2% in the top ten. This clonotype originated in a female donor in good health. Some clones in this sample may be carry-over from other donors' samples. Sample: whole blood.

The CDR3 DNA follows: TGTGCCAGCAGCCAAGCGTTGTCGGGGGGAGGCACAGATACGCAGTATTTT. Protein sequence: CASSQALSGGGTDTQYF. The rearrangement links TRBV4-2 to TRBJ2-3, with TRBD2 matching 7 bases. V lost 1 base, J lost 1 base, and 8 bases stayed unmatched. This CDR3 comprises 17 residues. The germline V gene has CDR1 LGHNA and CDR2 YNFKEQ.